This record concerns one T cell receptor beta chain sequence. Its antigen is not known. The record originates from a study of shared clonotypes between healthy human individuals. General study results and limits: Naive CD4 clonotype sharing across a handful of donors was approximately 5.2%.

Naivety among CD8 cells was defined by CD45RO negativity and positive CCR7 selection, thereby excluding terminally differentiated effector memory CD45RA+ cells. The CDR3 spans 15 residues. Trimming took 0 bases from V and 6 from J, leaving 13 bases between them. Germline V CDR1 and CDR2: SGDLS, YYNGEE. The assay used deep level. Under the authors' procedure: Filtering differed for immunoSEQ, which gave only junction sequences without quality scores. Profiling relied on immunoSEQ multiplex PCR, and the TCRdb table lists in-frame clones only, not all of them. V and J calls and clone size come straight from that table; D and trimming were deduced from the DNA. The table lists roughly 810,000 clones, about 96% of them singletons.

This chain connects TRBV9 to TRBJ2-1; perhaps TRBD1 as D (6 bases). Sequencing was performed on naive CD8+ T cells sorted from blood. This TCR came from a young man in good health. The CDR3 spells CASSVEGGFPNEQFF. The CDR3 bases are TGTGCCAGCAGCGTAGAAGGGGGATTTCCCAATGAGCAGTTCTTC. Full variable domain (remainder filled in from reference TRBV9 and TRBJ2-1): DSGVTQTPKHLITATGQRVTLRCSPRSGDLSVYWYQQSLDQGLQFLIQYYNGEERAKGNILERFSAQQFPDLHSELNLSSLELGDSALYFCASSVEGGFPNEQFFGPGTRLTVL.